These 18 T cell receptor beta chains originate from one sample sequenced in a study of graft-versus-host responses after intestinal transplantation (dated by TCRdb to the early 2020s). The label giving this sample's time point can be read as: cells obtained before transplantation from donor or recipient. Library generation was performed with the immunoSEQ multiplex PCR assay. The immuneACCESS repertoire file appears here via TCRdb, limited to in-frame rearrangements. These files lack a portion of the clones; in checked studies, under half of the deficit traces to unresolved V genes, and the cause of the others is not known. The sample table records approximately 26,000 clones; more than 75% of these occur just once. 0.7% of the sample belongs to the ten largest clones. These receptors' antigens are unknown. The material was unstimulated CD4+ T cells sorted from spleen or lymph node cells, obtained before intestinal transplant. The receptors shown here come from a human donor who received an intestinal transplant.

The chain carries TRBV5-4 and TRBJ2-1, with 8 bases identical to TRBD2. The germline CDR1 and CDR2 sequences are SGHNT and YYREEE (reference sequence). The CDR3 runs to 16 residues. J gave up 4 bases and V 0 bases, and 6 bases lay outside the gene matches. The CDR3 nucleotides are TGTGCCAGCAGCTTGGCAGCGGGAGTCCGGTACAATGAGCAGTTCTTC. Translating gives CASSLAAGVRYNEQFF. The variable domain in full, with the rest retrieved from reference TRBV5-4 and TRBJ2-1, is ETGVTQSPTHLIKTRGQQVTLRCSSQSGHNTVSWYQQALGQGPQFIFQYYREEENGRGNFPPRFSGLQFPNYSSELNVNALELDDSALYLCASSLAAGVRYNEQFFGPGTRLTVL.

CDR3 nucleotides: TGCAGTGCTCGACAGTTCGAAAAACTGTTTTTT. Translation: CSARQFEKLFF. The chain links TRBV20-1 to TRBJ1-4; TRBD1 is a possible D gene (5 bases). The CDR3 extends over 11 amino acids. The germline gives CDR1 DFQATT, CDR2 SNEGSKA (reference sequence). The ends were cut back, 5 bases at V and 8 bases at J, with 9 bases in the middle.

The chain links TRBV19 to TRBJ1-3; D gene ambiguous. The CDR3 consists of 14 residues. Germline-derived CDR1 and CDR2 are LNHDA and SQIVND (reference sequence). The V and J ends lost 0 bases and 0 bases respectively, with 3 bases between them. Written as DNA, the CDR3 is TGTGCCAGTAGTATAGAGAGCTCTGGAAACACCATATATTTT. Its translation is CASSIESSGNTIYF.

The CDR3, as DNA: TGTGCCAGCTCACTCCTCTCTGCGAGCAATCAGCCCCAGCATTTT. Translating gives CASSLLSASNQPQHF. J is TRBJ1-5 and V is TRBV18; D gene ambiguous. This CDR3 spans 15 amino acids. Per germline, CDR1 KGHSH and CDR2 LQKENI. Trimming shortened V by 4 bases and J by 1 base, and 11 bases separated the two germline ends.

This chain joins TRBV29-1 and TRBJ2-3, with 10 bases matching TRBD2. J gave up 2 bases and V 1 base, and 3 bases lay outside the gene matches. The length of the CDR3 is 15 residues. Germline CDR1 and CDR2: SQVTM and ANQGSEA. The CDR3 coding sequence is TGCAGCGTTGAAGCGAGCGGGGGGGCCACAGATACGCAGTATTTT. Translated, it gives CSVEASGGATDTQYF.

The genes are TRBV25-1 and TRBJ2-1; D possibly corresponds to TRBD1 (5 bases). This CDR3 region has 14 residues. Germline V lookup: CDR1 MGHDK, CDR2 SYGVNS. V dropped 5 bases and J dropped 5 bases, with 13 bases sitting between them. The CDR3 nucleotides are TGTGCCAGCAGTAGGACACAGTCCAACAATGAGCAGTTCTTC. Residues: CASSRTQSNNEQFF.

The chain has TRBV7-3 and TRBJ2-1; 13 positions agree with TRBD2. The CDR3 has 16 residues. CDR1 and CDR2 (germline): SGHTA, FQGTGA. The V segment lost 3 bases and the J segment 7 bases; nucleotides outside the gene matches: 6. The CDR3 DNA sequence: TGTGCCAGCAGCTTTTCCGGACTAGCGGGAGTGAATGAGCAGTTCTTC. It translates to CASSFSGLAGVNEQFF.

The chain has TRBV12-5 and TRBJ2-7; the D is unclear. The CDR3 is made up of 11 amino acids. Germline CDR1 and CDR2: LGHNT and FRNRAP. Deletions cut 3 bases from V and 3 bases from J, with 3 bases between. CDR3 amino acids: CASGFGYEQYF. For the CDR3, the DNA is TGTGCTAGTGGTTTTGGCTACGAGCAGTACTTC.

This clone was observed a single time. Other DNA sequences within the sample encode an identical CDR3. V usage is TRBV12-5 and J usage is TRBJ2-7; TRBD1 aligns across 7 bases. V was clipped by 1 base and J by 3 bases; unmatched bases: 0. CDR3 length equals 13 residues. Germline assignment: CDR1 LGHNT and CDR2 FRNRAP. CDR3 amino acids: CASGLDRGYEQYF. In DNA, the CDR3 is TGTGCTAGTGGTTTGGACAGGGGCTACGAGCAGTACTTC. The variable domain in full, with the rest retrieved from reference TRBV12-5 and TRBJ2-7, is DARVTQTPRHKVTEMGQEVTMRCQPILGHNTVFWYRQTMMQGLELLAYFRNRAPLDDSGMPKDRFSAEMPDATLATLKIQPSEPRDSAVYFCASGLDRGYEQYFGPGTRLTVT.

V and J are TRBV9 and TRBJ1-3, with D hard to call. CDR3 length equals 13 residues. The V and J ends lost 0 bases and 4 bases respectively, with 5 bases between them. Germline values: CDR1 SGDLS, CDR2 YYNGEE. The CDR3 DNA sequence: TGTGCCAGCAGCGTAGAAGGGGGAAACACCATATATTTT. Its protein is CASSVEGGNTIYF. The entire variable domain, with the rest obtained from reference TRBV9 and TRBJ1-3, is as follows: DSGVTQTPKHLITATGQRVTLRCSPRSGDLSVYWYQQSLDQGLQFLIQYYNGEERAKGNILERFSAQQFPDLHSELNLSSLELGDSALYFCASSVEGGNTIYFGEGSWLTVV.

The chain is built from TRBV6-5 and TRBJ2-1, with D possibly TRBD2 on 7 matching bases. Trimming cost V 7 bases and J 2 bases, with 15 bases left between them. The CDR3 contains 15 residues. CDR1 is MNHEY, CDR2 SVGAGI, per germline. The CDR3 region has the DNA TGTGCCAGCAAAAGCTCGGGGGGCCCCTACAATGAGCAGTTCTTC. This translates into CASKSSGGPYNEQFF.

The rearrangement joins TRBV6-1 to TRBJ1-1, with unresolved D. Germline CDR1 is MNHNS and CDR2 is SASEGT. The CDR3 has 13 amino acids. Deletions cut 3 bases from V and 4 bases from J, with 9 bases between. Here the CDR3 DNA reads TGTGCCAGCAGTGAGGGGTGGGGCACTGAAGCTTTCTTT. It encodes CASSEGWGTEAFF.

CDR3 coding DNA: TGCAGCGTTCAAGGTCTTACTAGCACAGATACGCAGTATTTT. Its protein product is CSVQGLTSTDTQYF. The chain joins TRBV29-1 to TRBJ2-3, with D hard to call. V was trimmed by 5 bases and J by 0 bases, leaving 12 bases between them. The CDR3 sequence is 14 residues long. Germline assignment: CDR1 SQVTM and CDR2 ANQGSEA.

This sequence joins TRBV4-2 and TRBJ2-5, with 9 bases that match TRBD2. The end of the DNA aligns better with TRBJ2-7, so the J call may be wrong. CDR3 length equals 14 residues. Per germline, CDR1 LGHNA and CDR2 YNFKEQ. Written as DNA, the CDR3 is TGTGCCAGCAGCCAAGATCTAGCGGGGAACGAGCAGTACTTC. It encodes CASSQDLAGNEQYF.

This chain uses TRBV4-2 with TRBJ1-6; D perhaps matches TRBD1 (5 bases). CDR3 length equals 16 residues. The germline gives CDR1 LGHNA, CDR2 YNFKEQ. Trimming pared 0 bases from V and 0 bases from J, leaving 6 bases between. The CDR3 is CASSQEGGSYNSPLHF. The DNA of the CDR3 is TGTGCCAGCAGCCAAGAGGGGGGCTCCTATAATTCACCCCTCCACTTT.

The CDR3 sequence is CASSPDAGELFF. CDR3 sequence (DNA): TGTGCCAGTAGTCCAGACGCCGGGGAGCTGTTTTTT. The rearrangement joins TRBV19 to TRBJ2-2; D is unresolved. This CDR3 region has 12 residues. The V end was cut by 5 bases, the J end by 6 bases, with 7 bases between. CDR1 is LNHDA and CDR2 is SQIVND in the germline V gene (reference sequence).

The V gene is TRBV6-1, the J gene TRBJ2-3; possible D gene TRBD2, 7 bases. CDR1 and CDR2 from the germline V gene are MNHNS and SASEGT. Trimming left V 4 bases short and J 3 bases short, with 14 bases between. The CDR3 has 15 residues. CDR3 amino acids: CASSGSGGRTDTQYF. The CDR3 bases are TGTGCCAGCAGTGGCTCCGGGGGGCGGACAGATACGCAGTATTTT.

This sequence joins TRBV28 and TRBJ2-7; a possible D gene is TRBD1 (5 bases). Germline V gene lookup returns CDR1 MDHEN and CDR2 SYDVKM. CDR3 length equals 14 residues. Trimming shortened V by 2 bases and J by 2 bases, and 10 bases separated the two germline ends. CDR3 region: CASSLGHPPYEQYF. CDR3 in DNA: TGTGCCAGCAGTTTAGGACACCCCCCCTACGAGCAGTACTTC.